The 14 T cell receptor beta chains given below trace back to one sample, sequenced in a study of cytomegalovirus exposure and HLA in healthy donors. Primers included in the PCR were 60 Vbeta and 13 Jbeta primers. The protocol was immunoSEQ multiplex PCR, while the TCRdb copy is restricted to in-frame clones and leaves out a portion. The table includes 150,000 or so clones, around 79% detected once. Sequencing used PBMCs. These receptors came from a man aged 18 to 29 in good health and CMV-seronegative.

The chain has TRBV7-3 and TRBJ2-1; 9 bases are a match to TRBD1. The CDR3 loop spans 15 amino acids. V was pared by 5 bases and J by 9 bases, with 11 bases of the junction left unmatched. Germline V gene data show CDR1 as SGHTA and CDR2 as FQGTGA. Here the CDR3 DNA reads TGTGCCAGCAGCCCCGGGACAGGGACTTTTTTTGAGCAGTTCTTC. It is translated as CASSPGTGTFFEQFF. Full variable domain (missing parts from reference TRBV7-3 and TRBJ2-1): GAGVSQTPSNKVTEKGKYVELRCDPISGHTALYWYRQSLGQGPEFLIYFQGTGAADDSGLPNDRFFAVRPEGSVSTLKIQRTERGDSAVYLCASSPGTGTFFEQFFGPGTRLTVL.

The CDR3 loop is CASSSGIYSYNSPLHF. The CDR3 region has the DNA TGTGCCAGCAGCTCAGGGATATACTCCTATAATTCACCCCTCCACTTT. The genes are TRBV7-8 and TRBJ1-6; maybe TRBD1 (5 bases). The V end lost 4 bases, the J end lost 0 bases, and 10 bases lay between the germline ends. This CDR3 contains 16 residues. Germline CDR1 is SGHVS and CDR2 is FQNEAQ.

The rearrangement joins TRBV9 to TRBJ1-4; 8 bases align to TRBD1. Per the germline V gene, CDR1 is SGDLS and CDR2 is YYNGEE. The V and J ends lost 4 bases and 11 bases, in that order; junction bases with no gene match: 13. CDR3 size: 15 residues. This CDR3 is CASSPGDRPPDKLFF. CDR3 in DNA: TGTGCCAGCAGCCCGGGGGACAGGCCCCCCGACAAACTGTTTTTT. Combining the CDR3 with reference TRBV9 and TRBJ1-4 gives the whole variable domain DSGVTQTPKHLITATGQRVTLRCSPRSGDLSVYWYQQSLDQGLQFLIQYYNGEERAKGNILERFSAQQFPDLHSELNLSSLELGDSALYFCASSPGDRPPDKLFFGSGTQLSVL.

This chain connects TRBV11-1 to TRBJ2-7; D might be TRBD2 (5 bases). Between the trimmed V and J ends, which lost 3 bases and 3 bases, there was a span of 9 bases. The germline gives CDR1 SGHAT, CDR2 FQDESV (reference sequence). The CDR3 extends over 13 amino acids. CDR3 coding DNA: TGTGCCAGCAGCTTCTTGAGGGACTACGAGCAGTACTTC. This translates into CASSFLRDYEQYF.

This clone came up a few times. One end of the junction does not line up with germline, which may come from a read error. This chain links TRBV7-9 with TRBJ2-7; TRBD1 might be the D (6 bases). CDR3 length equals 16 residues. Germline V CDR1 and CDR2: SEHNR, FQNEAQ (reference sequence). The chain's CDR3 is CSSSPWSQGIGDEQYF. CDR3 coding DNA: TGTTCCAGCAGTCCCTGGAGCCAGGGGATTGGGGACGAGCAGTACTTC.

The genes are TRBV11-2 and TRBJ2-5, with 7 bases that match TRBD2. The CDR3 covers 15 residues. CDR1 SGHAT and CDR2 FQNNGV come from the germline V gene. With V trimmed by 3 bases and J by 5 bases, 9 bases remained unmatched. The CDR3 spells CASSLPWGGGETQYF. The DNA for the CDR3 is TGTGCCAGCAGCTTGCCTTGGGGGGGAGGTGAGACCCAGTACTTC.

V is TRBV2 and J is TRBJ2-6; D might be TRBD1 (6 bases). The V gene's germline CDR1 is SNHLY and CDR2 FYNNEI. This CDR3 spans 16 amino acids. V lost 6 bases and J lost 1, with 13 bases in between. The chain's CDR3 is CASRRIQGSGANVLTF. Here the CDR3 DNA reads TGTGCCAGCAGAAGAATACAGGGATCTGGGGCCAACGTCCTGACTTTC.

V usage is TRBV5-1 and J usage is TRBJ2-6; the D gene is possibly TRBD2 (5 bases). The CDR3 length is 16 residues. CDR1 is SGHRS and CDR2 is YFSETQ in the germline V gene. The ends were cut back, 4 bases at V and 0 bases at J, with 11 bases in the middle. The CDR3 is CASSPTGVSGANVLTF. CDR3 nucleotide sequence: TGCGCCAGCAGCCCGACCGGGGTCTCTGGGGCCAACGTCCTGACTTTC.

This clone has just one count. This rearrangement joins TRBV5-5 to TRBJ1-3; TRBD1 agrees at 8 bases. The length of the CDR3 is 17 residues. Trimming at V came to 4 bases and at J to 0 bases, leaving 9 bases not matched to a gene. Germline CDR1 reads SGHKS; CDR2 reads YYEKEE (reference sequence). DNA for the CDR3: TGTGCCAGCAGCCCAATGACAGGGGAACCCTCTGGAAACACCATATATTTT. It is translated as CASSPMTGEPSGNTIYF.

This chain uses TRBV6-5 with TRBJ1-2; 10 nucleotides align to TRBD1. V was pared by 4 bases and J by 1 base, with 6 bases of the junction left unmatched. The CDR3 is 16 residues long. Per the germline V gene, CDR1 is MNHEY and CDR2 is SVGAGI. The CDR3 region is CASSWGTGELNYGYTF. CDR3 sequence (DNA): TGTGCCAGCAGTTGGGGGACAGGGGAACTTAACTATGGCTACACCTTC.

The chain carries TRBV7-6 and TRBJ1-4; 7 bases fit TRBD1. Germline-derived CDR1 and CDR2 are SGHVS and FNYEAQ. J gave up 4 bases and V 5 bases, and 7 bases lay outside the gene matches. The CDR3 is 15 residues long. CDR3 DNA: TGTGCCAGCAGCCCCGCGGGACAGTTTAATGAAAAACTGTTTTTT. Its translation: CASSPAGQFNEKLFF.

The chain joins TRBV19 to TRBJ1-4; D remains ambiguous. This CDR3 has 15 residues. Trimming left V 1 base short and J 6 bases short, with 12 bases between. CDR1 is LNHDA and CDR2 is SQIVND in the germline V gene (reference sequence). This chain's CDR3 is CASSIVPGDYEKLFF. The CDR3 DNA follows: TGTGCCAGTAGTATAGTCCCGGGTGATTATGAAAAACTGTTTTTT.

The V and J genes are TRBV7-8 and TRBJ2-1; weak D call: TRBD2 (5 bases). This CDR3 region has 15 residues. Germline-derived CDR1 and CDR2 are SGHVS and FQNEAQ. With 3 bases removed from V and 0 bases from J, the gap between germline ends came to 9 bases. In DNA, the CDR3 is TGTGCCAGCAGCTTGGCAGGACTCTCCTACAATGAGCAGTTCTTC. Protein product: CASSLAGLSYNEQFF.

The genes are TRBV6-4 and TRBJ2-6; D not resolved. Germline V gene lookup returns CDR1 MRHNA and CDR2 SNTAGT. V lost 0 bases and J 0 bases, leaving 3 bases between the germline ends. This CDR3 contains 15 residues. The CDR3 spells CASSDSSSGANVLTF. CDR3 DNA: TGTGCCAGCAGTGACTCCAGCTCTGGGGCCAACGTCCTGACTTTC.